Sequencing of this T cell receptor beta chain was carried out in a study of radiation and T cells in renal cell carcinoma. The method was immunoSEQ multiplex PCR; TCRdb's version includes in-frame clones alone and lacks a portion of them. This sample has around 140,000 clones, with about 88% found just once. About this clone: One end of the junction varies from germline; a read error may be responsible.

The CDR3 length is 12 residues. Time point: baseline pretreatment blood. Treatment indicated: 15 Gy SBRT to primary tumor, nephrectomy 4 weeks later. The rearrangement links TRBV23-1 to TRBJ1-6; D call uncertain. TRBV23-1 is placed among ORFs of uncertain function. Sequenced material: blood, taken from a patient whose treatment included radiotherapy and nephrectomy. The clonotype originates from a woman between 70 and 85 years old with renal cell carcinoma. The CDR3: CASRQFGSPLHF. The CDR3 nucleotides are TGCGCCAGCAGACAATTTGGCTCACCCCTCCACTTT.